This is a list of T cell receptor beta chains from one sample in a study of blood T cells in healthy people across ages. TCRdb ran MiXCR on the 5' RACE reads and lists one entry per CDR3 protein. This sample carries more than 650,000 distinct CDR3 sequences, around a quarter of them seen once, and the ten largest clones take 3%. This same sample was also part of a study on T cells of mothers and their children.

The sample taken for sequencing was blood. The receptors derive from a boy younger than 18 in good health. CDR3s include the opening cysteine and the closing phenylalanine or tryptophan. A D gene is named only where the DNA matches it firmly. Clone size is stated in some rows and not others, as once, few, many or a class when expanded.

v_call: TRBV18
d_call: NA
j_call: TRBJ2-1
clone_size: NA
cdr3_nt: TGTGCCAGCTCACGAGACGGGAAGACCTACAATGAGCAGTTCTTC
cdr3_aa: CASSRDGKTYNEQFF

v_call: TRBV4-1
d_call: TRBD2
j_call: TRBJ2-5
clone_size: NA
cdr3_nt: TGCGCCAGCAGCCAAGATAGAGAGCGGGGGGCTCAAGAGACCCAGTACTTC
cdr3_aa: CASSQDRERGAQETQYF

v_call: TRBV12-3/TRBV12-4
d_call: TRBD1
j_call: TRBJ1-4
clone_size: few
cdr3_nt: TGTGCCAGCAGAAAACAGGGGGCGGGTGAAAAACTGTTTTTT
cdr3_aa: CASRKQGAGEKLFF

v_call: TRBV10-2
d_call: TRBD1
j_call: TRBJ1-4
clone_size: NA
cdr3_nt: TGCGCCAGCAGTGATGACAGGGGGAATGAAAAACTGTTTTTT
cdr3_aa: CASSDDRGNEKLFF

v_call: TRBV6-6
d_call: TRBD1
j_call: TRBJ1-1
clone_size: NA
cdr3_nt: TGTGCCAGCAGTTACCCACAGGGGGGAAACACTGAAGCTTTCTTT
cdr3_aa: CASSYPQGGNTEAFF

v_call: TRBV7-3
d_call: NA
j_call: TRBJ2-5
clone_size: few
cdr3_nt: TGTGCCAGCAGTGAGGCTGGCCGAGAGACCCAGTACTTC
cdr3_aa: CASSEAGRETQYF

v_call: TRBV24-1
d_call: NA
j_call: TRBJ2-5
clone_size: NA
cdr3_nt: TGTGCCACCAGTGATAGTTACGGGGGCGCGATGGAGACCCAGTACTTC
cdr3_aa: CATSDSYGGAMETQYF

v_call: TRBV13
d_call: NA
j_call: TRBJ2-7
clone_size: few
cdr3_nt: TGCGCCAGCAGCTTACTAATACAGGGAGACTCCTACGAGCAGTACTTC
cdr3_aa: CASSLLIQGDSYEQYF

v_call: TRBV29-1
d_call: NA
j_call: TRBJ2-3
clone_size: NA
cdr3_nt: TGCAGCGTTGTAAAAGTGCCAGATACGCAGTATTTT
cdr3_aa: CSVVKVPDTQYF

v_call: TRBV11-2
d_call: NA
j_call: TRBJ2-2
clone_size: few
cdr3_nt: TGTGCCAGCAGCTGGGGACAGAACACCGGGGAGCTGTTTTTT
cdr3_aa: CASSWGQNTGELFF

v_call: TRBV29-1
d_call: NA
j_call: TRBJ2-5
clone_size: NA
cdr3_nt: TGCAGCGTTGACCAGGGAAGGCAAGAGACCCAGTACTTC
cdr3_aa: CSVDQGRQETQYF

v_call: TRBV12-3/TRBV12-4
d_call: NA
j_call: TRBJ2-1
clone_size: NA
cdr3_nt: TGTGCCAGCAGTTTGGATTGGAGCTCCTACAATGAGCAGTTCTTC
cdr3_aa: CASSLDWSSYNEQFF

v_call: TRBV4-2
d_call: TRBD1
j_call: TRBJ2-3
clone_size: few
cdr3_nt: TGTGCCAGCAGCCAAGAAAGGACAGGGGGTAGAGATACGCAGTATTTT
cdr3_aa: CASSQERTGGRDTQYF

v_call: TRBV11-2
d_call: NA
j_call: TRBJ2-7
clone_size: few
cdr3_nt: TGTGCCAGCAGCTTGTTCAAAACCCAGGACCGCCGGAATTACGAGCAGTACTTC
cdr3_aa: CASSLFKTQDRRNYEQYF

v_call: TRBV6-6
d_call: NA
j_call: TRBJ1-2
clone_size: few
cdr3_nt: TGTGCCAGCAGTTGGGTCGCTACTTCTAACTATGGCTACACCTTC
cdr3_aa: CASSWVATSNYGYTF

v_call: TRBV5-1
d_call: NA
j_call: TRBJ2-7
clone_size: few
cdr3_nt: TGCGCCAGCAGCTTTGTGAGCGGAGAGTACGAGCAGTACTTC
cdr3_aa: CASSFVSGEYEQYF

v_call: TRBV24-1
d_call: TRBD2
j_call: TRBJ2-1
clone_size: NA
cdr3_nt: TGTGCCACCAGTGATTTGCCTAGCGGGGAGCAGTTCTTC
cdr3_aa: CATSDLPSGEQFF

v_call: TRBV9
d_call: NA
j_call: TRBJ1-1
clone_size: NA
cdr3_nt: TGTGCCAGCAGCCAGTCGGAAGGGGCGGGGAACACTGAAGCTTTCTTT
cdr3_aa: CASSQSEGAGNTEAFF

v_call: TRBV6-5
d_call: NA
j_call: TRBJ2-7
clone_size: NA
cdr3_nt: TGTGCCAGCAGTGGAGGCAACGAGCAGTACTTC
cdr3_aa: CASSGGNEQYF

v_call: TRBV12-3/TRBV12-4
d_call: NA
j_call: TRBJ2-3
clone_size: many
cdr3_nt: TGTGCCAGCAGTTTAGATCAAGCTCCAGATACGCAGTATTTT
cdr3_aa: CASSLDQAPDTQYF